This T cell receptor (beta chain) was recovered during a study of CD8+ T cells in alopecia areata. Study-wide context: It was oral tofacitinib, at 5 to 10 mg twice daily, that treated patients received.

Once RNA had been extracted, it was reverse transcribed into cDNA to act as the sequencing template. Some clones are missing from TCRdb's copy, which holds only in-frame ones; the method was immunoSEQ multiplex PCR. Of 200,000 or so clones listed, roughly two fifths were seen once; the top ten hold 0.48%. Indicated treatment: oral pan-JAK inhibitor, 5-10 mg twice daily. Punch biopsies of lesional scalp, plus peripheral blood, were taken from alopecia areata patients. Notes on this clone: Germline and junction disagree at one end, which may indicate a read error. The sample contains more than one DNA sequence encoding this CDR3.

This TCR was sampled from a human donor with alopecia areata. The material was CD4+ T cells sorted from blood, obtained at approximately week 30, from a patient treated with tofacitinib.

The CDR3, as DNA: TGTGCCAGCAGGGCCTACAATTCACCCCTCCACTTT. It codes for CASRAYNSPLHF. The rearrangement uses TRBV2 and TRBJ1-6, with D hard to call. CDR1 SNHLY and CDR2 FYNNEI come from the germline V gene. The CDR3 contains 12 residues.